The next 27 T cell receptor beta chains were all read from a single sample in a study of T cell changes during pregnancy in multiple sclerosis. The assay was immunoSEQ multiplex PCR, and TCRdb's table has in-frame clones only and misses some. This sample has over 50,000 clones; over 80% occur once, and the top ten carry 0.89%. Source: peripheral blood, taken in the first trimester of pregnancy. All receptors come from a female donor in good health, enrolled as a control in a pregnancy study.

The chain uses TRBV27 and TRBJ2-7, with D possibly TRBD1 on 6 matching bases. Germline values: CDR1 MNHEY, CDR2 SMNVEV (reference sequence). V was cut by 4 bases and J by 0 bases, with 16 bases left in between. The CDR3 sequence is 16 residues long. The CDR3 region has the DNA TGTGCCAGCAGTTCCTCCCCACAGGGACCCTCCTACGAGCAGTACTTC. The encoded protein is CASSSSPQGPSYEQYF.

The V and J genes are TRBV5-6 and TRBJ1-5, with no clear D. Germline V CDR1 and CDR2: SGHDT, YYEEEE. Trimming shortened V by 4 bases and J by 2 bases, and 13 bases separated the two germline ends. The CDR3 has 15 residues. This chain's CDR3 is CASSRWATGNQPQHF. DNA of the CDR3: TGTGCCAGCAGCCGATGGGCAACCGGCAATCAGCCCCAGCATTTT.

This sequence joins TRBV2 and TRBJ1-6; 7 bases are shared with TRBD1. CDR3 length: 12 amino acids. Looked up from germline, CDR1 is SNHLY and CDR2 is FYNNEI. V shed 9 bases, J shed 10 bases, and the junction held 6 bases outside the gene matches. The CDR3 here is CASSTGSSPLHF. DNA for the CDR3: TGTGCCAGTTCGACAGGGTCCTCACCCCTCCACTTT.

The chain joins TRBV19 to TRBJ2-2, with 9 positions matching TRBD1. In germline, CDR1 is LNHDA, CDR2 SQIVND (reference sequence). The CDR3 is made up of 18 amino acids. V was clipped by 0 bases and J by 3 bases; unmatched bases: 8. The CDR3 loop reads CASSIDPDRGRYTGELFF. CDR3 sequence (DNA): TGTGCCAGTAGTATAGATCCGGACAGGGGTCGATACACCGGGGAGCTGTTTTTT.

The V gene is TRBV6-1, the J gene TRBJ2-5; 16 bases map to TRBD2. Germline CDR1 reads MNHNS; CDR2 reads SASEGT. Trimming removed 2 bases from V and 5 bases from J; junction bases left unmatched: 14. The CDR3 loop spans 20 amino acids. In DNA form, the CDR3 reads TGTGCCAGCAGTGAATTCCTTAATCCCGGGACTAGCGGGGGGGAGGAGACCCAGTACTTC. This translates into CASSEFLNPGTSGGEETQYF.

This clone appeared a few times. The CDR3 nucleotides read TGTGCCAGTAGTATAGAGAACAGGCCTAATTCACCCCTCCACTTT. Translated: CASSIENRPNSPLHF. This chain uses TRBV19 with TRBJ1-6; D might be TRBD1 (5 bases). The CDR3 runs to 15 residues. Between the trimmed V and J ends, which lost 0 bases and 6 bases, there was a span of 9 bases. CDR1 is LNHDA, CDR2 SQIVND, per germline (reference sequence).

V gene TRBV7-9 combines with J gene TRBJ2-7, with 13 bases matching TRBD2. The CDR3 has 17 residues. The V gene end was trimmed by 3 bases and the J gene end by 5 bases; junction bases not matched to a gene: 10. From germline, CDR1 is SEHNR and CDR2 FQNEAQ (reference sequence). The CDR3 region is CASSFSLTSGGADEQYF. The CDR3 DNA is TGTGCCAGCAGCTTCAGCCTTACTAGCGGGGGGGCTGACGAGCAGTACTTC.

The CDR3 DNA follows: TGTGCCAGCAGCTTAGCTGGGACAGTAGGGGACTATGGCTACACCTTC. Translated, it gives CASSLAGTVGDYGYTF. The V gene is TRBV7-9, the J gene TRBJ1-2, with 7 nucleotides matching TRBD1. There are 16 residues in the CDR3. J was trimmed by 3 bases and V by 0 bases; bases with no gene match: 7. The germline CDR1 and CDR2 sequences are SEHNR and FQNEAQ (reference sequence).

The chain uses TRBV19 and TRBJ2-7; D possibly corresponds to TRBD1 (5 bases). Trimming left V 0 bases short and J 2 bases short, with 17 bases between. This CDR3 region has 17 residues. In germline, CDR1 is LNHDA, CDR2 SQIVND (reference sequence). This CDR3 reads CASSIDLETAHTYEQYF. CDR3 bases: TGTGCCAGTAGTATAGATCTCGAGACAGCCCATACCTACGAGCAGTACTTC.

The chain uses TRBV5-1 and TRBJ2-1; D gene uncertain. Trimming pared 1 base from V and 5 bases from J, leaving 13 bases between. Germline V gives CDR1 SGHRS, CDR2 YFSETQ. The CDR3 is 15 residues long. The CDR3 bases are TGCGCCAGCAGCTTGCTTTCAGGTTACAACAATGAGCAGTTCTTC. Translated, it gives CASSLLSGYNNEQFF.

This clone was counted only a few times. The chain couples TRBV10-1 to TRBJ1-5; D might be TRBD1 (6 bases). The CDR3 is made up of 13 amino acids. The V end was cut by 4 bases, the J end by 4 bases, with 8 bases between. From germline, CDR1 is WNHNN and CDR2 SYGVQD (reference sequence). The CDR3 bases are TGCGCCAGCAGTGGACAGGCAAATCAGCCCCAGCATTTT. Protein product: CASSGQANQPQHF.

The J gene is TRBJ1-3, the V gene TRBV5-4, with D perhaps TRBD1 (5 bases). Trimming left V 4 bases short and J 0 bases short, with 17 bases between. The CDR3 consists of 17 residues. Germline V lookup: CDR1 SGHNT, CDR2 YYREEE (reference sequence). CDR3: CASSERGGGLSGNTIYF. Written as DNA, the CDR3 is TGTGCCAGCAGCGAACGGGGCGGGGGACTCTCTGGAAACACCATATATTTT. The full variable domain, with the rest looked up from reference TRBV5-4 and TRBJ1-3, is ETGVTQSPTHLIKTRGQQVTLRCSSQSGHNTVSWYQQALGQGPQFIFQYYREEENGRGNFPPRFSGLQFPNYSSELNVNALELDDSALYLCASSERGGGLSGNTIYFGEGSWLTVV.

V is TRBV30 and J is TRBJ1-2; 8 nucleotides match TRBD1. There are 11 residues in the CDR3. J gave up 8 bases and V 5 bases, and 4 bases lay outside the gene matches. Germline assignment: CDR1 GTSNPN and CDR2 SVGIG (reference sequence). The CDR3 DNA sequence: TGTGCCTGGCGGACAGGGCTGGGCTACACCTTC. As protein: CAWRTGLGYTF.

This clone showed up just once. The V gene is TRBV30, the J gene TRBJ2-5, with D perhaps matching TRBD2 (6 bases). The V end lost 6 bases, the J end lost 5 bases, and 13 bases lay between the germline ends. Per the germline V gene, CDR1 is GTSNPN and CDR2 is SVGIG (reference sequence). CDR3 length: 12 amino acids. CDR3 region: CACRVRGETQYF. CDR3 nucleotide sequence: TGTGCCTGCAGGGTTCGGGGGGAGACCCAGTACTTC. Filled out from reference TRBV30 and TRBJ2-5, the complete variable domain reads SQTIHQWPATLVQPVGSPLSLECTVEGTSNPNLYWYRQAAGRGLQLLFYSVGIGQISSEVPQNLSASRPQDRQFILSSKKLLLSDSGFYLCACRVRGETQYFGPGTRLLVL.

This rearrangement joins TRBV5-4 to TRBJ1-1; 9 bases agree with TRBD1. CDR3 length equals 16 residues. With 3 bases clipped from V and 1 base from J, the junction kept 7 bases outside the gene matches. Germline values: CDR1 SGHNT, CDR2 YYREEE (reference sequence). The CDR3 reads CASSSPGTGRNTEAFF. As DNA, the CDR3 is TGTGCCAGCAGCTCTCCTGGGACAGGGAGGAACACTGAAGCTTTCTTT.

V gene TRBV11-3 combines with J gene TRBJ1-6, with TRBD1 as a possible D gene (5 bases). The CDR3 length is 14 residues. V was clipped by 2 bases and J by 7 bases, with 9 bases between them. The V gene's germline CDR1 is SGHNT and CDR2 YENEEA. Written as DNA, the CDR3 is TGTGCCAGCAGCTTATCAGGGCGCAATTCACCCCTCCACTTT. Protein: CASSLSGRNSPLHF.

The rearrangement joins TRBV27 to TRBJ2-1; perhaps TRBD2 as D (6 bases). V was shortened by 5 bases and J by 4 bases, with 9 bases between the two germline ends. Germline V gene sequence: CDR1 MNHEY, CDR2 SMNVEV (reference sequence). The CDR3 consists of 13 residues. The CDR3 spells CASSVGGYNEQFF. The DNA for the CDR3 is TGTGCCAGCAGTGTGGGGGGTTACAATGAGCAGTTCTTC.

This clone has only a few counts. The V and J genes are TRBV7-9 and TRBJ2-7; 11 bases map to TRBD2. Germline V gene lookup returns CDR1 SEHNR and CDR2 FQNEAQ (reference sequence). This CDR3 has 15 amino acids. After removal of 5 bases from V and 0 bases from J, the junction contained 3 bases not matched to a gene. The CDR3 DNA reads TGTGCCAGCAGCCTACTAGCGGGGGACTCCTACGAGCAGTACTTC. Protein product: CASSLLAGDSYEQYF.

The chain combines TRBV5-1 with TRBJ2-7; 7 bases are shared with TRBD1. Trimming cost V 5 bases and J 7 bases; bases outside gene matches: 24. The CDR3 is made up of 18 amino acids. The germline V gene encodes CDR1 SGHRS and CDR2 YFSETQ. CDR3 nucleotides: TGCGCCAGCAGTCTTTTCGATTTGGGGGACAGCCCCGACGGGGAGCAGTACTTC. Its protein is CASSLFDLGDSPDGEQYF.

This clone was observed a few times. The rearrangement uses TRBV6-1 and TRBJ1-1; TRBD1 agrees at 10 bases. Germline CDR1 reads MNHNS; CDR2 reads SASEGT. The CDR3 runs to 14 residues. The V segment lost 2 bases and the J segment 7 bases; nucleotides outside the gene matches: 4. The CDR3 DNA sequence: TGTGCCAGCAGTGAAATGGGGGACAGGGGTGAAGCTTTCTTT. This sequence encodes CASSEMGDRGEAFF.

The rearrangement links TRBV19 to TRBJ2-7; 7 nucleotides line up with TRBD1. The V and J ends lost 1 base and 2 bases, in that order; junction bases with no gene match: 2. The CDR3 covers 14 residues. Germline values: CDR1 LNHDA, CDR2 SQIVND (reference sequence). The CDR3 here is CASSIGDSTYEQYF. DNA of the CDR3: TGTGCCAGTAGTATAGGGGACAGTACCTACGAGCAGTACTTC.

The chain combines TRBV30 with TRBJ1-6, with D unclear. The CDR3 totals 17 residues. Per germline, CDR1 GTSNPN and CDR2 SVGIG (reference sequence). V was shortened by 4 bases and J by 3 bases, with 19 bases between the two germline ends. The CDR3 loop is CAWMIRGLGDYNSPLHF. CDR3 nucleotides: TGTGCCTGGATGATCCGCGGACTTGGGGACTATAATTCACCCCTCCACTTT.

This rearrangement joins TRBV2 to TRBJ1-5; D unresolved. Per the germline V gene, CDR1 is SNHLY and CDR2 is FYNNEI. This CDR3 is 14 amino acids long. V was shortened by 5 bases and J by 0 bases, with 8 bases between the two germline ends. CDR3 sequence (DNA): TGTGCCAGCAGTACAGTGTATAGCAATCAGCCCCAGCATTTT. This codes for CASSTVYSNQPQHF.

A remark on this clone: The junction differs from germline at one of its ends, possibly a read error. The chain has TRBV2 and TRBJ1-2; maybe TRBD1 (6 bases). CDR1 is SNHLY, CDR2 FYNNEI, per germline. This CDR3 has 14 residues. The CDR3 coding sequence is TGTGCCAGCAGGGAAGACAGGACGATCTATGGCTACACCTTC. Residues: CASREDRTIYGYTF.

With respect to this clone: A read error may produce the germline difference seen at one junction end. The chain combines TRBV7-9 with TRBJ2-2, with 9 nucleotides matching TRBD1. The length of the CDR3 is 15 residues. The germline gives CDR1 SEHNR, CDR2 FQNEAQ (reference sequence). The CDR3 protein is CASRAGTGNAGELFF. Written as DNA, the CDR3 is TGTGCCAGCAGGGCCGGGACAGGGAACGCCGGGGAGCTGTTTTTT.

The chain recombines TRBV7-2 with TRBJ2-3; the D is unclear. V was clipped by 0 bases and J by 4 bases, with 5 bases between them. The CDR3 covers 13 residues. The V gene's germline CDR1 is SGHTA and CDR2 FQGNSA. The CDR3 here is CASSLAAADTQYF. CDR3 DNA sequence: TGTGCCAGCAGCTTAGCGGCCGCAGATACGCAGTATTTT.

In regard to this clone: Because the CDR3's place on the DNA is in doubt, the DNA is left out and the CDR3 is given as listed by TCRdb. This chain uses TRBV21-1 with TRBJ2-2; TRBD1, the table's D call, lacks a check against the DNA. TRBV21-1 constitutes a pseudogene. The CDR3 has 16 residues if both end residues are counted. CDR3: CASSNFGTGNTGELFF.